A selection of T cell receptor beta chains follows, all from one sample in a study of cytomegalovirus exposure and HLA in healthy donors. The data were produced by immunoSEQ multiplex PCR, yet TCRdb's version contains in-frame clones alone and is incomplete. The table records approximately 160,000 clones, approximately 82% of them present only once. The sequenced sample was PBMCs. The receptor source for this set is a male donor in good health and CMV-seronegative. The CDR3 runs from the conserved cysteine through the conserved F or W. The order of the fields is clone size, V gene, J gene, D gene, CDR3 DNA, CDR3 protein. The D gene is left open where the match is weak. For some rows the clone size is stated as once, few or many, or as a class when expanded; others skip it.

clone size: .
V gene: TRBV6-5
J gene: TRBJ1-2
D gene: .
CDR3 DNA: TGTGCCAGCAGCCCCTTAGGTCCGGCGGCTGGCTACACCTTC
CDR3 protein: CASSPLGPAAGYTF

clone size: once
V gene: TRBV7-8
J gene: TRBJ2-3
D gene: TRBD2
CDR3 DNA: TGTGCCAGCAGACCGCGGCGGCTAGCGGGGGGGCGAGGCACAGATACGCAGTATTTT
CDR3 protein: CASRPRRLAGGRGTDTQYF

clone size: once
V gene: TRBV13
J gene: TRBJ2-1
D gene: .
CDR3 DNA: TGTGCCAGCAGCCTACATGGGCCCTACAATGAGCAGTTCTTC
CDR3 protein: CASSLHGPYNEQFF

clone size: few
V gene: TRBV18
J gene: TRBJ1-4
D gene: TRBD1
CDR3 DNA: TGTGCCAGCTCACCACCGCTGGGGACAGGGTTCGAAAAACTGTTTTTT
CDR3 protein: CASSPPLGTGFEKLFF

clone size: .
V gene: TRBV7-3
J gene: TRBJ1-6
D gene: .
CDR3 DNA: TGTGCCAGCAGCCCAAACCCAGGTATCGCCTATAATTCACCCCTCCACTTT
CDR3 protein: CASSPNPGIAYNSPLHF

clone size: .
V gene: TRBV6-5
J gene: TRBJ1-2
D gene: TRBD1
CDR3 DNA: TGTGCCAGTACCGGGACAGGGGTTGGCTACACCTTC
CDR3 protein: CASTGTGVGYTF

clone size: .
V gene: TRBV27
J gene: TRBJ2-7
D gene: .
CDR3 DNA: TGTGCCAGCAGTTTACAGCAGGGTCCCTACGAGCAGTACTTC
CDR3 protein: CASSLQQGPYEQYF

clone size: .
V gene: TRBV19
J gene: TRBJ1-5
D gene: .
CDR3 DNA: TGTGCCAGTAGTATTTTAGGTCCGAGGACATCAGGGCAGCCCCAGCATTTT
CDR3 protein: CASSILGPRTSGQPQHF

clone size: once
V gene: TRBV5-1
J gene: TRBJ1-1
D gene: .
CDR3 DNA: TGCGCCAGCAGCGTATCCGAGGGCCTTGAAGCTTTCTTT
CDR3 protein: CASSVSEGLEAFF

clone size: once
V gene: TRBV9
J gene: TRBJ2-3
D gene: TRBD2
CDR3 DNA: TGTGCCAGCAGCGTAGGGCGGGAGTCAGATACGCAGTATTTT
CDR3 protein: CASSVGRESDTQYF

clone size: .
V gene: TRBV19
J gene: TRBJ2-4
D gene: TRBD1
CDR3 DNA: TGTGCCAGTAGTCCCGGGACAGGGTATGTAGACATTCAGTACTTC
CDR3 protein: CASSPGTGYVDIQYF

clone size: .
V gene: TRBV19
J gene: TRBJ1-5
D gene: .
CDR3 DNA: TGTGCCAGTAGGGAGGGATTCAATCAGCCCCAGCATTTT
CDR3 protein: CASREGFNQPQHF